This TCR beta chain was captured by sequencing in a study of T-cell memory formation after mild COVID-19. Study-wide background: Largely, the TCR clusters proved donor specific. Study-level points and caveats: Clones that contracted from day 15 to 85 had balanced CD4/CD8; later expanders were CD4+ biased.

This clonotype was observed a few times. The antigen is undetermined. The CDR3 runs to 12 residues. Germline CDR1 reads SQVTM; CDR2 reads ANQGSEA. The V end lost 4 bases, the J end lost 3 bases, and 10 bases lay between the germline ends. TCRdb redid the calling of the 5' RACE reads with MiXCR, one entry per CDR3 protein. The profile shows roughly 250,000 distinct CDR3 sequences, approximately 15% of them singletons. The source material was PBMCs or a T cell subset sorted from them (not recorded which). The genes are TRBV29-1 and TRBJ2-7, with D hard to call. This TCR came from a young man who had mild COVID-19 (a few samples of this study predate the infection). Cell type and time point are not known. The CDR3 region has the DNA TGCAGCGTTGTGGACCGCAACTACGAGCAGTACTTC. Its protein product is CSVVDRNYEQYF.